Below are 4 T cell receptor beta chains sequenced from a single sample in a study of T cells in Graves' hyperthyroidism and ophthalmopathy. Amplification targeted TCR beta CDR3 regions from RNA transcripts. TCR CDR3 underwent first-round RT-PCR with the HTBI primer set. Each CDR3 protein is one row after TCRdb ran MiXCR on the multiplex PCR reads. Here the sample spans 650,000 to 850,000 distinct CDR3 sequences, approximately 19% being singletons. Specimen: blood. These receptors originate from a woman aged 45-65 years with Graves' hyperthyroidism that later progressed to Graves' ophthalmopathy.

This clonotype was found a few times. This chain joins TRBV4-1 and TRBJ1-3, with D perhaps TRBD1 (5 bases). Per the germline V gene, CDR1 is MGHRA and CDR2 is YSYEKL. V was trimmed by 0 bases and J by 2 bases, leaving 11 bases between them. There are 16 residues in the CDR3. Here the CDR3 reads CASSQDSGDAGNTIYF. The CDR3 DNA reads TGCGCCAGCAGCCAAGATTCCGGGGACGCTGGAAACACCATATATTTT.

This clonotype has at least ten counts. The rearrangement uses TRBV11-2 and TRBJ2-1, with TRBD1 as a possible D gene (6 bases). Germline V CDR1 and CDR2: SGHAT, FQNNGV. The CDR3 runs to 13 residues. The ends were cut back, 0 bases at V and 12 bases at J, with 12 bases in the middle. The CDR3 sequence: CASSLDPDSGQFF. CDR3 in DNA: TGTGCCAGCAGCTTAGACCCGGACAGCGGGCAGTTCTTC.

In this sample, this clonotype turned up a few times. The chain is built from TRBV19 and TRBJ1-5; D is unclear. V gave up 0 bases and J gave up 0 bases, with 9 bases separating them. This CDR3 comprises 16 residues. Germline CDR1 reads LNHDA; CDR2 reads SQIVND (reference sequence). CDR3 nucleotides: TGTGCCAGTAGTATAGATCTGGGGTCTAGCAATCAGCCCCAGCATTTT. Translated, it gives CASSIDLGSSNQPQHF.

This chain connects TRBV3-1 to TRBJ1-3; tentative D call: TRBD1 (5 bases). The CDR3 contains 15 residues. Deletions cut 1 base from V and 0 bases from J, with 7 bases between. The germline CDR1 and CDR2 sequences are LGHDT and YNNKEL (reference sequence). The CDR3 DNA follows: TGTGCCAGCAGCCAAGGGGGGGGCTCTGGAAACACCATATATTTT. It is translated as CASSQGGGSGNTIYF.